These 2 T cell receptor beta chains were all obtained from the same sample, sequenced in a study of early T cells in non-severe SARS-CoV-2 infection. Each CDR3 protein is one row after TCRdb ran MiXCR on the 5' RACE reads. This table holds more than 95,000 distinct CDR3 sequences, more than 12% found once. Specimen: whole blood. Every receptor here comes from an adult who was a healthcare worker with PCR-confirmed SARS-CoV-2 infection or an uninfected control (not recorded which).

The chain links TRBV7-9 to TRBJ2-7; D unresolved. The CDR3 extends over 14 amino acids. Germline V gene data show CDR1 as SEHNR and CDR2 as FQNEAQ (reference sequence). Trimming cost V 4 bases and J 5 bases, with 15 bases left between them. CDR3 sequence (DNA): TGTGCCAGCAGCTCCAAACGAGGTTTAGACGAGCAGTACTTC. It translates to CASSSKRGLDEQYF. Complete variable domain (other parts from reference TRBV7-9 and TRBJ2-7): DTGVSQNPRHKITKRGQNVTFRCDPISEHNRLYWYRQTLGQGPEFLTYFQNEAQLEKSRLLSDRFSAERPKGSFSTLEIQRTEQGDSAMYLCASSSKRGLDEQYFGPGTRLTVT.

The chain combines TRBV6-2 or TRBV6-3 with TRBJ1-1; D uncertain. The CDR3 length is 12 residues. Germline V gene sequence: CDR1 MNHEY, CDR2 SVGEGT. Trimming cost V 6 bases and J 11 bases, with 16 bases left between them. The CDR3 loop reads CASRPTGRRAFF. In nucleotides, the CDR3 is TGTGCCAGCAGACCCACGGGCCGAAGGGCTTTCTTT.